Listed here are 30 T cell receptor beta chains from one sample, sequenced in a study of post-analysis software for immune sequencing data. Study results and caveats: The study found TRBV5-6, TRBV5-1 and TRBV20-1 among a few TRBV segments more frequent in patients than controls.

cDNA libraries of TCR beta carried unique molecular identifiers. TCRdb re-called the PCR reads through MiXCR, storing one row per CDR3 protein. The table has roughly 410,000 distinct CDR3 sequences, about a third seen once. For these receptors, no antigen is known. The sample taken for sequencing was blood. These receptors originate from a girl aged 5-17 years with multiple sclerosis.

The genes are TRBV12-3 or TRBV12-4 and TRBJ2-5, with 8 bases identical to TRBD1. Trimming removed 4 bases from V and 4 bases from J; junction bases left unmatched: 8. The length of the CDR3 is 15 residues. The chain's CDR3 is CASSSPTGARETQYF. CDR3 coding DNA: TGTGCCAGCAGTTCCCCGACAGGGGCCAGAGAGACCCAGTACTTC.

The chain recombines TRBV7-8 with TRBJ2-5; a weak D match, TRBD2 (6 bases). The J call is in doubt because the DNA end fits TRBJ2-7 better. This CDR3 region has 14 residues. Germline loops: CDR1 SGHVS, CDR2 FQNEAQ. The CDR3 DNA is TGTGCCAGCAGCCCCATAGAGGGACTCTACGAGCAGTACTTC. Translation gives CASSPIEGLYEQYF.

This clonotype was observed a handful of times. The chain uses TRBV29-1 and TRBJ1-1; D possibly corresponds to TRBD1 (5 bases). This CDR3 is built from 11 residues. The V and J ends lost 4 bases and 8 bases respectively, with 11 bases between them. Per the germline V gene, CDR1 is SQVTM and CDR2 is ANQGSEA. This chain's CDR3 is CSVAFGAEAFF. As DNA, the CDR3 is TGCAGCGTTGCTTTTGGGGCAGAAGCTTTCTTT.

The chain has TRBV18 and TRBJ1-2; 7 bases agree with TRBD1. The J segment lost 3 bases and the V segment lost 6 bases, leaving 10 bases of the junction unmatched. Germline V gene sequence: CDR1 KGHSH, CDR2 LQKENI. CDR3 size: 15 residues. CDR3 loop: CASSRRGQRDYGYTF. CDR3 nucleotides: TGTGCCAGCTCCAGGAGGGGGCAGAGGGACTATGGCTACACCTTC.

CDR3 amino acids: CSAMTRDRGSWTYTYEQYF. CDR3 nucleotide sequence: TGCAGCGCGATGACCCGGGACAGGGGTTCTTGGACCTATACATACGAGCAGTACTTC. J is TRBJ2-7 and V is TRBV29-1; the match to TRBD1 covers 10 bases. The CDR3 sequence is 19 residues long. V lost 7 bases and J lost 4; bases outside the gene matches: 25. Germline V gives CDR1 SQVTM, CDR2 ANQGSEA.

The chain uses TRBV25-1 and TRBJ1-1; D is uncertain. This CDR3 spans 13 amino acids. V shed 3 bases and J shed 1 base, with 6 bases lying between them. Germline values: CDR1 MGHDK, CDR2 SYGVNS. The CDR3 is CASSDNWNTEAFF. The CDR3 nucleotides are TGTGCCAGCAGTGATAACTGGAACACTGAAGCTTTCTTT. Full variable domain (remainder filled in from reference TRBV25-1 and TRBJ1-1): EADIYQTPRYLVIGTGKKITLECSQTMGHDKMYWYQQDPGMELHLIHYSYGVNSTEKGDLSSESTVSRIRTEHFPLTLESARPSHTSQYLCASSDNWNTEAFFGQGTRLTVV.

This clonotype was seen only a few times. The CDR3 is CASGLVVTGALAGSLTQHF. The CDR3 coding sequence is TGTGCTAGTGGTTTGGTGGTAACAGGCGCCTTGGCGGGCTCTTTGACCCAGCATTTT. The chain has TRBV12-5 and TRBJ1-5; possibly TRBD1 for D (5 bases). With 0 bases removed from V and 11 bases from J, the gap between germline ends came to 29 bases. The CDR3 runs 19 residues. The germline CDR1 and CDR2 sequences are LGHNT and FRNRAP.

The chain carries TRBV12-3 or TRBV12-4 and TRBJ2-7; no definite D call. Deletions cut 3 bases from V and 1 base from J, with 10 bases between. This CDR3 has 14 amino acids. CDR3 in amino acids: CASSFRRGSYEQYF. The CDR3 nucleotides read TGTGCCAGCAGTTTCAGGAGAGGATCCTACGAGCAGTACTTC.

The table lists this clonotype with a few counts. V gene TRBV12-3 or TRBV12-4 combines with J gene TRBJ2-7, with D perhaps matching TRBD1 or TRBD2 (5 bases each). The V and J ends lost 5 bases and 0 bases respectively, with 14 bases between them. The CDR3 spans 15 residues. The CDR3 bases are TGTGCCAGCAGTCCCTCGGGGCAGGGCTCCTACGAGCAGTACTTC. Encoded protein: CASSPSGQGSYEQYF.

This clonotype has a handful of counts. The gene calls are TRBV3-1 and TRBJ2-7, with 8 bases matching TRBD1. Germline CDR1 and CDR2: LGHDT and YNNKEL (reference sequence). Unmatched junction bases numbered 8, after V lost 2 bases and J lost 2 bases. The CDR3 totals 16 residues. The CDR3 nucleotides read TGTGCCAGCAGCCAACCAGGGGGCTCGTCGACCTACGAGCAGTACTTC. Protein: CASSQPGGSSTYEQYF.

The sample holds a few counts of this clonotype. CDR3 DNA sequence: TGTGCCAGCAGAGGGGGCAATGAGCAGTTCTTC. It is translated as CASRGGNEQFF. The chain links TRBV6-5 to TRBJ2-1; D perhaps matches TRBD1 (6 bases). This CDR3 is 11 amino acids long. Trimming left V 6 bases short and J 6 bases short, with 6 bases between. Per the germline V gene, CDR1 is MNHEY and CDR2 is SVGAGI.

This chain joins TRBV20-1 and TRBJ2-2; D not resolved. Trimming removed 1 base from V and 4 bases from J, with 13 bases in between. The germline CDR1 and CDR2 sequences are DFQATT and SNEGSKA (reference sequence). This CDR3 contains 15 residues. This CDR3 is CSARGEGLATGELFF. The CDR3 nucleotides read TGCAGTGCTAGAGGGGAAGGGTTGGCCACCGGGGAGCTGTTTTTT.

This clonotype showed up just once. This chain's CDR3 is CSAKRGPEETQYF. The CDR3 bases are TGCAGTGCTAAAAGGGGGCCCGAAGAGACCCAGTACTTC. The chain uses TRBV20-1 and TRBJ2-5, with 7 bases identical to TRBD1. After removal of 4 bases from V and 3 bases from J, the junction contained 5 bases not matched to a gene. The CDR3 sequence is 13 residues long. Germline lookup yields CDR1 DFQATT and CDR2 SNEGSKA (reference sequence).

This chain joins TRBV7-9 and TRBJ2-7; D call uncertain. The CDR3 spans 13 residues. CDR1 and CDR2 from the germline V gene are SEHNR and FQNEAQ (reference sequence). Trimming removed 0 bases from V and 6 bases from J, with 9 bases in between. The CDR3 region has the DNA TGTGCCAGCAGCTTAGCGACGCCTTCCGAGCAGTACTTC. As protein: CASSLATPSEQYF.

V is TRBV29-1 and J is TRBJ1-1, with TRBD1 matching 11 bases. Germline CDR1 is SQVTM and CDR2 is ANQGSEA. The CDR3 runs to 13 residues. V shed 6 bases and J 3 bases; nucleotides not matched to a gene: 3. The CDR3 spells CSVRTGGYTEAFF. CDR3 in DNA: TGCAGCGTAAGGACAGGGGGCTACACTGAAGCTTTCTTT.

This clonotype came up many times. The V and J genes are TRBV11-2 and TRBJ2-7; D is possibly TRBD1 (6 bases). Germline V gene sequence: CDR1 SGHAT, CDR2 FQNNGV. Trimming stripped 6 bases from V and 3 bases from J, with 9 bases between. The CDR3 is 12 amino acids. The CDR3 here is CASRDSLYEQYF. DNA of the CDR3: TGTGCCAGCAGGGACAGCCTCTACGAGCAGTACTTC.

V gene TRBV20-1 combines with J gene TRBJ2-3, with a possible D match to TRBD1 (5 bases). The CDR3 length is 14 residues. V lost 2 bases, J lost 5 bases, and 14 bases lay in between. Per the germline V gene, CDR1 is DFQATT and CDR2 is SNEGSKA (reference sequence). CDR3: CSARPPIRGDTQYF. As DNA, the CDR3 is TGCAGTGCTAGACCCCCGATAAGGGGAGATACGCAGTATTTT.

The sample holds one count of this clonotype. This rearrangement joins TRBV7-2 to TRBJ1-2, with 8 bases that match TRBD1. CDR1 is SGHTA and CDR2 is FQGNSA in the germline V gene. CDR3 length: 15 amino acids. Trimming took 5 bases from V and 4 from J; bases not matched to a gene: 9. The CDR3: CASSPPGQGVYGYTF. The CDR3 DNA reads TGTGCCAGCAGCCCTCCCGGACAGGGTGTCTATGGCTACACCTTC.

The chain couples TRBV7-8 to TRBJ2-7; 7 bases are shared with TRBD1. The assigned J gene may be wrong: the sequence end matches TRBJ2-5 better. Per the germline V gene, CDR1 is SGHVS and CDR2 is FQNEAQ. The CDR3 covers 13 residues. The CDR3 DNA reads TGTGCCAGCAGCGTGGGACAGCAAGAGACCCAGTACTTC. Translation gives CASSVGQQETQYF.

Concerning this clonotype itself: Germline and junction disagree at one end, which may indicate a read error. The V call is TRBV29-1, the J call TRBJ2-1; TRBD1 agrees at 9 bases. The germline V gene has CDR1 SQVTM and CDR2 ANQGSEA. CDR3 length: 15 amino acids. The CDR3 coding sequence is TGTAGCGTAAATCCGGGACAGGGTCACTACAATGAGCAGTTCTTC. It encodes CSVNPGQGHYNEQFF.

This clonotype was detected a few times. J is TRBJ1-1 and V is TRBV7-9; 8 bases are shared with TRBD1. With 6 bases clipped from V and 8 bases from J, the junction kept 5 bases outside the gene matches. The CDR3 is 12 amino acids. In germline, CDR1 is SEHNR, CDR2 FQNEAQ (reference sequence). This CDR3 is CASSTGGVEAFF. DNA of the CDR3: TGTGCCAGCAGTACAGGGGGAGTCGAAGCTTTCTTT.

The CDR3 protein is CASSETTGGPYNEQFF. DNA of the CDR3: TGTGCCAGCAGTGAAACGACAGGGGGTCCCTACAATGAGCAGTTCTTC. This rearrangement joins TRBV6-1 to TRBJ2-1, with 9 nucleotides matching TRBD1. CDR1 and CDR2 (germline): MNHNS, SASEGT. This CDR3 is 16 amino acids long. Trimming took 2 bases from V and 2 from J; bases not matched to a gene: 4.

The gene calls are TRBV20-1 and TRBJ1-1; weak D call: TRBD1 (6 bases). From germline, CDR1 is DFQATT and CDR2 SNEGSKA (reference sequence). The V end was cut by 5 bases, the J end by 8 bases, with 15 bases between. This CDR3 has 12 residues. CDR3 bases: TGCAGTGCTGTGCACAGGGTTTCGGAAGCTTTCTTT. The encoded protein is CSAVHRVSEAFF.

The chain joins TRBV5-1 to TRBJ2-7; D is uncertain. The closer fit of TRBJ2-5 to the DNA end suggests the J call may be wrong. The germline CDR1 and CDR2 sequences are SGHRS and YFSETQ. This CDR3 has 12 amino acids. CDR3 protein: CASSVEQETQYF. CDR3 DNA sequence: TGCGCCAGCAGCGTGGAGCAAGAGACCCAGTACTTC.

The genes are TRBV7-2 and TRBJ1-2, with D hard to call. Trimming took off 5 bases at V and 1 base at J, with 17 bases between the two ends. The CDR3 has 16 amino acids. The germline CDR1 and CDR2 sequences are SGHTA and FQGNSA. As DNA, the CDR3 is TGTGCCAGCAGCCCCGAAGGCACGATAGTTAACTATGGCTACACCTTC. Protein: CASSPEGTIVNYGYTF.

This rearrangement joins TRBV4-1 to TRBJ1-4, with unresolved D. Trimming left V 4 bases short and J 4 bases short, with 10 bases between. The CDR3 contains 14 residues. Looked up from germline, CDR1 is MGHRA and CDR2 is YSYEKL. CDR3 DNA: TGCGCCAGCAGCCGAACAACAATTAATGAAAAACTGTTTTTT. It encodes CASSRTTINEKLFF.

The count of this clonotype is one. V usage is TRBV4-3 and J usage is TRBJ2-7; D may be TRBD2 (7 bases). This CDR3 has 16 residues. From germline, CDR1 is LGHNA and CDR2 YSLEER. V shed 3 bases and J shed 5 bases, with 20 bases lying between them. CDR3 protein: CASSQHTGGPHHEQYF. The CDR3 region has the DNA TGCGCCAGCAGCCAGCATACGGGGGGCCCTCACCACGAGCAGTACTTC.

The rearrangement joins TRBV7-2 to TRBJ1-2, with D possibly TRBD1 on 6 matching bases. V was cut by 5 bases and J by 7 bases, with 14 bases left in between. In germline, CDR1 is SGHTA, CDR2 FQGNSA. This CDR3 is 13 amino acids long. The CDR3 DNA follows: TGTGCCAGCAGCCCCGGGGGCTCGGGTGGCTACACCTTC. As protein: CASSPGGSGGYTF.

A remark on this clonotype: A read error may explain this, as a much larger clone is one base away. This rearrangement joins TRBV25-1 to TRBJ1-5, with D perhaps TRBD1 (6 bases). V was trimmed by 4 bases and J by 5 bases, leaving 18 bases between them. CDR1 is MGHDK and CDR2 is SYGVNS in the germline V gene. CDR3 length: 16 amino acids. CDR3 protein: CASSGSGRGLDQPQHF. The CDR3 DNA is TGTGCCAGCAGTGGCTCGGGACGGGGGCTAGATCAGCCCCAGCATTTT.

CDR3 region: CSADITGAPNEQYF. The CDR3 DNA is TGCAGTGCGGATATAACAGGGGCTCCCAACGAGCAGTACTTC. V usage is TRBV20-1 and J usage is TRBJ2-7; 7 positions match TRBD1. The V and J ends lost 6 bases and 5 bases, in that order; junction bases with no gene match: 13. This CDR3 spans 14 amino acids. CDR1 and CDR2 from the germline V gene are DFQATT and SNEGSKA (reference sequence).